This TCR beta chain was captured in a study of T cell repertoires in cytomegalovirus infection. Looking at the study overall: Indications of both CMV infection and matching HLA type were provided by public TCR beta signatures.

The germline V gene encodes CDR1 SEHNR and CDR2 FQNEAQ (reference sequence). CDR3 length: 21 residues. V dropped 5 bases and J dropped 1; count of bases not matched to a gene: 19. TCRdb recomputed calls from the reads with MiXCR, one row per CDR3 protein. The repertoire consists of under 150,000 distinct CDR3 sequences, with under 30% occurring once and the leading ten covering 30% to 40%. This clonotype was picked up many times. Antigen specificity is unknown. Broader study findings: The ex vivo response was dominated by HLA-C-restricted CMV-specific TCR beta clonotypes.

The sequence was obtained from a human donor in good health (CMV status not recorded). Some clones in this sample may be carry-over from other donors' samples. Sequencing was performed on PBMCs, sequenced either directly or after in vitro stimulation (not recorded which). The chain uses TRBV7-9 and TRBJ2-2, with 10 bases matching TRBD1. CDR3 region: CASSPRSRSRDRGGNTGELFF. The CDR3 nucleotides read TGTGCCAGCAGCCCCCGATCCCGGTCCCGGGACAGGGGCGGGAACACCGGGGAGCTGTTTTTT. The full variable domain, its missing parts supplied by reference TRBV7-9 and TRBJ2-2, is DTGVSQNPRHKITKRGQNVTFRCDPISEHNRLYWYRQTLGQGPEFLTYFQNEAQLEKSRLLSDRFSAERPKGSFSTLEIQRTEQGDSAMYLCASSPRSRSRDRGGNTGELFFGEGSRLTVL.